Listed below are T cell receptor beta chains from one sample, sequenced in a study of identical twins. MiXCR, run by TCRdb on the 5' RACE reads, gives a single entry per CDR3 protein. The repertoire holds 450,000 or so distinct CDR3 sequences, with roughly an eighth as singletons. The same data also contributed to another study, on yellow fever vaccine responses in identical twins.

Specimen: CD4+ T cells sorted from blood. The receptor source for this set is a woman between 18 and 29 years old in good health. The CDR3 runs from the conserved cysteine through the conserved F or W. Each record gives: CDR3 DNA, CDR3 protein, clone size, V gene, J gene, D gene. The D gene is left open where the match is weak. Only part of the rows carry a size: once, few, many, or a class if the clone is expanded.

cdr3_nt: TGCAGCGTTGAAATCCTAGGCCGGGGGGAGACCCAGTACTTC
cdr3_aa: CSVEILGRGETQYF
clone_size: many
v_call: TRBV29-1
j_call: TRBJ2-5
d_call: NA

cdr3_nt: TGTGCCAGCAGCAATGGCGGGACCGTTGAGACCCAGTACTTC
cdr3_aa: CASSNGGTVETQYF
clone_size: NA
v_call: TRBV7-6
j_call: TRBJ2-5
d_call: NA

cdr3_nt: TGTGCCAGCAGCTTAGAGGCAGGCTACGGCTACACCTTC
cdr3_aa: CASSLEAGYGYTF
clone_size: few
v_call: TRBV7-9
j_call: TRBJ1-2
d_call: NA

cdr3_nt: TGTGCCAGCAGCTTAAGTTATCGTGGCTACACCTTC
cdr3_aa: CASSLSYRGYTF
clone_size: few
v_call: TRBV7-2
j_call: TRBJ1-2
d_call: NA

cdr3_nt: TGTGCCAGCGCTACAGGGGGCAGTAGAAACTATGGCTACACCTTC
cdr3_aa: CASATGGSRNYGYTF
clone_size: few
v_call: TRBV28
j_call: TRBJ1-2
d_call: TRBD1

cdr3_nt: TGTGCCAGCAGGCCCTACGGGACTAGTACCGGTACGCAGTATTTT
cdr3_aa: CASRPYGTSTGTQYF
clone_size: NA
v_call: TRBV6-1
j_call: TRBJ2-3
d_call: TRBD2

cdr3_nt: TGTGCCAGCAGTTCCCCTGGACTCCCCCAAGAGACCCAGTACTTC
cdr3_aa: CASSSPGLPQETQYF
clone_size: few
v_call: TRBV28
j_call: TRBJ2-5
d_call: NA

cdr3_nt: TGTGCCAGCCGGCCTGAGGGGGAGCTGTTTTTT
cdr3_aa: CASRPEGELFF
clone_size: NA
v_call: TRBV2
j_call: TRBJ2-2
d_call: NA

cdr3_nt: TGTGCCAGCAGCTTAGTTGCGGGACAAGGGCTCAATCAGCCCCAGCATTTT
cdr3_aa: CASSLVAGQGLNQPQHF
clone_size: few
v_call: TRBV7-9
j_call: TRBJ1-5
d_call: NA

cdr3_nt: TGTGCCAGCAGCTTAGATGGGACAAACACCGGGGAGCTGTTTTTT
cdr3_aa: CASSLDGTNTGELFF
clone_size: NA
v_call: TRBV11-3
j_call: TRBJ2-2
d_call: NA

cdr3_nt: TGCAGCGTTGTGGGGCAGCAGGTGGGGACGCAGTATTTT
cdr3_aa: CSVVGQQVGTQYF
clone_size: many
v_call: TRBV29-1
j_call: TRBJ2-3
d_call: NA

cdr3_nt: TGTGCCAGCAGTTTCGCTAGCGGGGGATCAGAGACCCAGTACTTC
cdr3_aa: CASSFASGGSETQYF
clone_size: many
v_call: TRBV12-3/TRBV12-4
j_call: TRBJ2-5
d_call: TRBD2

cdr3_nt: TGTGCCAGCAGCTTCACTAGCGGAATCAACGAGCAGTACTTC
cdr3_aa: CASSFTSGINEQYF
clone_size: few
v_call: TRBV7-2
j_call: TRBJ2-7
d_call: TRBD2

cdr3_nt: TGTGCCAGCAGCTTGTGGCACACAGGGGGTCAAGAGACCCAGTACTTC
cdr3_aa: CASSLWHTGGQETQYF
clone_size: NA
v_call: TRBV5-6
j_call: TRBJ2-5
d_call: TRBD1

cdr3_nt: TGTGCCAGCAGCGCCACCTGGGCGGGGATTCAAGAGACCCAGTACTTC
cdr3_aa: CASSATWAGIQETQYF
clone_size: NA
v_call: TRBV2
j_call: TRBJ2-5
d_call: NA

cdr3_nt: TGTGCCAGCAGCTTCCGGCCGGGGGGCGCAGGCACCGGGGAGCTGTTTTTT
cdr3_aa: CASSFRPGGAGTGELFF
clone_size: few
v_call: TRBV5-4
j_call: TRBJ2-2
d_call: NA

cdr3_nt: TGTGCCAGCAGCCTCTTGACCCCGACGAATTCACCCCTCCACTTT
cdr3_aa: CASSLLTPTNSPLHF
clone_size: NA
v_call: TRBV11-2
j_call: TRBJ1-6
d_call: NA

cdr3_nt: TGTGCCAGCAGTTTATTTGCGGGCTTTTCCCCCCCCACAGATACGCAGTATTTT
cdr3_aa: CASSLFAGFSPPTDTQYF
clone_size: NA
v_call: TRBV27
j_call: TRBJ2-3
d_call: NA

cdr3_nt: TGTGCCAGCAGTTTACCATGGGAGACCCAGTACTTC
cdr3_aa: CASSLPWETQYF
clone_size: few
v_call: TRBV28
j_call: TRBJ2-5
d_call: NA

cdr3_nt: TGTGCCAGCAGCCCGGGTATGTCGAACACTGAAGCTTTCTTT
cdr3_aa: CASSPGMSNTEAFF
clone_size: NA
v_call: TRBV27
j_call: TRBJ1-1
d_call: NA

cdr3_nt: TGTGCCAGCAGGACGGGGGCGGCTAATGAAAAACTGTTTTTT
cdr3_aa: CASRTGAANEKLFF
clone_size: many
v_call: TRBV27
j_call: TRBJ1-4
d_call: NA

cdr3_nt: TGTGCCAGCAGTCCCCTCCCAGTGCCCCAAGAGACCCAGTACTTC
cdr3_aa: CASSPLPVPQETQYF
clone_size: many
v_call: TRBV28
j_call: TRBJ2-5
d_call: NA

cdr3_nt: TGTGCCAGCAGCCGCGCGGGTACGGGGGTTAACTTC
cdr3_aa: CASSRAGTGVNF
clone_size: few
v_call: TRBV7-3
j_call: TRBJ2-1
d_call: NA

cdr3_nt: TGTGCCACCAGCACCGGGCTAGCGGGGGGACGGGAGCAGTTCTTC
cdr3_aa: CATSTGLAGGREQFF
clone_size: NA
v_call: TRBV15
j_call: TRBJ2-1
d_call: TRBD2

cdr3_nt: TGTGCCAGCAAAAGGGAGAGCGGGGGGGCCGAAAGTGAGCAGTTCTTC
cdr3_aa: CASKRESGGAESEQFF
clone_size: many
v_call: TRBV7-8
j_call: TRBJ2-1
d_call: TRBD2

cdr3_nt: TGTGCCAGCAGCTTGGCGGTAGATACGCAGTATTTT
cdr3_aa: CASSLAVDTQYF
clone_size: few
v_call: TRBV5-5
j_call: TRBJ2-3
d_call: NA

cdr3_nt: TGCAGTGCCCCGGGATGGAATGAGCAGTTCTTC
cdr3_aa: CSAPGWNEQFF
clone_size: few
v_call: TRBV20-1
j_call: TRBJ2-1
d_call: NA

cdr3_nt: TGCGCCAGCAGCCCCCGGGCGGGAGATAACACCGGGGAGCTGTTTTTT
cdr3_aa: CASSPRAGDNTGELFF
clone_size: NA
v_call: TRBV5-1
j_call: TRBJ2-2
d_call: TRBD2

cdr3_nt: TGTGCCAGCAGTTTCGTGTGGACAGGGAAGAACACCGGGGAGCTGTTTTTT
cdr3_aa: CASSFVWTGKNTGELFF
clone_size: few
v_call: TRBV12-3/TRBV12-4
j_call: TRBJ2-2
d_call: TRBD1

cdr3_nt: TGTGCCAGCAGCCGACTAGTGGGGCAGGGAAATAATTCACCCCTCCACTTT
cdr3_aa: CASSRLVGQGNNSPLHF
clone_size: NA
v_call: TRBV6-1
j_call: TRBJ1-6
d_call: NA

cdr3_nt: TGCAGTGCTAGAGATCGCATTACGAACACCGGGGAGCTGTTTTTT
cdr3_aa: CSARDRITNTGELFF
clone_size: few
v_call: TRBV20-1
j_call: TRBJ2-2
d_call: NA

cdr3_nt: TGTGCCTGGAGTGTCACAGGGGCGGTCACTGAAGCTTTCTTT
cdr3_aa: CAWSVTGAVTEAFF
clone_size: NA
v_call: TRBV30
j_call: TRBJ1-1
d_call: TRBD1

cdr3_nt: TGTGCCAGCAGTTCACAGGTGGCCCATAATTCACCCCTCCACTTT
cdr3_aa: CASSSQVAHNSPLHF
clone_size: NA
v_call: TRBV12-3/TRBV12-4
j_call: TRBJ1-6
d_call: NA

cdr3_nt: TGTGCCAGCAGCTTAGCACAACTAGCGGGAGCAACTGGCGAGCAGTACTTC
cdr3_aa: CASSLAQLAGATGEQYF
clone_size: few
v_call: TRBV11-1
j_call: TRBJ2-7
d_call: TRBD2

cdr3_nt: TGTGCCAGCAGTGTTAGCGGGTTCTACGAGCAGTACTTC
cdr3_aa: CASSVSGFYEQYF
clone_size: NA
v_call: TRBV7-2
j_call: TRBJ2-7
d_call: TRBD2

cdr3_nt: TGCAGTGCTAGAGATCCCTTTTCAGATACGCAGTATTTT
cdr3_aa: CSARDPFSDTQYF
clone_size: few
v_call: TRBV20-1
j_call: TRBJ2-3
d_call: NA

cdr3_nt: TGCGCCAGCAGCTTGGAGGGACAGGTAGCCTCACCCCTCCACTTT
cdr3_aa: CASSLEGQVASPLHF
clone_size: few
v_call: TRBV5-1
j_call: TRBJ1-6
d_call: TRBD1

cdr3_nt: TGCGCCAGCAGCACGCGTCAGGGATTGTACGAGCAGTACTTC
cdr3_aa: CASSTRQGLYEQYF
clone_size: NA
v_call: TRBV5-1
j_call: TRBJ2-7
d_call: NA

cdr3_nt: TGTGCCAGCAGTTTGCCTCCCCCCAGGGCGGGAGCCCCGTGGAATGAGCAGTTCTTC
cdr3_aa: CASSLPPPRAGAPWNEQFF
clone_size: many
v_call: TRBV27
j_call: TRBJ2-1
d_call: TRBD2

cdr3_nt: TGTGCCAGCAGTTACAAACATGCTTTCGGGGAGCAGTACTTC
cdr3_aa: CASSYKHAFGEQYF
clone_size: few
v_call: TRBV6-5
j_call: TRBJ2-7
d_call: NA

cdr3_nt: TGTGCCTGGAGTTGGACTAGCGGGGGGGCTTTAAATGAGCAGTTCTTC
cdr3_aa: CAWSWTSGGALNEQFF
clone_size: few
v_call: TRBV30
j_call: TRBJ2-1
d_call: TRBD2

cdr3_nt: TGTGCCTGGAGTAAGGGGTTAAGGGACGAGCAGTACTTC
cdr3_aa: CAWSKGLRDEQYF
clone_size: NA
v_call: TRBV30
j_call: TRBJ2-7
d_call: NA

cdr3_nt: TGTGCCTGGAGTGGTCAGGGGATACGGGAGACCCAGTACTTC
cdr3_aa: CAWSGQGIRETQYF
clone_size: NA
v_call: TRBV30
j_call: TRBJ2-5
d_call: NA

cdr3_nt: TGTGCCAGCAGCTTACTGGACAGCAATCAGCCCCAGCATTTT
cdr3_aa: CASSLLDSNQPQHF
clone_size: few
v_call: TRBV7-9
j_call: TRBJ1-5
d_call: NA

cdr3_nt: TGTGCCAGCTCGGTAGCGGGAGGACGAAATGAGCAGTTCTTC
cdr3_aa: CASSVAGGRNEQFF
clone_size: NA
v_call: TRBV18
j_call: TRBJ2-1
d_call: TRBD2

cdr3_nt: TGTGCCAGTAGTATTCTTGGGCACACCGGGGAGCTGTTTTTT
cdr3_aa: CASSILGHTGELFF
clone_size: NA
v_call: TRBV19
j_call: TRBJ2-2
d_call: NA

cdr3_nt: TGTGCCAGCAGCTTAGGGCTAGCGGGGGCCACAGATACGCAGTATTTT
cdr3_aa: CASSLGLAGATDTQYF
clone_size: many
v_call: TRBV7-6
j_call: TRBJ2-3
d_call: TRBD2

cdr3_nt: TGTGCCAGCAGCCAGTCAGGACTAGCGGGCCCCTCCTACAATGAGCAGTTCTTC
cdr3_aa: CASSQSGLAGPSYNEQFF
clone_size: NA
v_call: TRBV3-1
j_call: TRBJ2-1
d_call: TRBD2

cdr3_nt: TGTGCCAGCACCAATAGCCCTGGACAGGTCTATGGCTACACCTTC
cdr3_aa: CASTNSPGQVYGYTF
clone_size: few
v_call: TRBV6-1
j_call: TRBJ1-2
d_call: TRBD1

cdr3_nt: TGTGCCACCAGCGAGCGGGGGGGACGAAGGTATTTT
cdr3_aa: CATSERGGRRYF
clone_size: few
v_call: TRBV15
j_call: TRBJ2-3
d_call: TRBD2

cdr3_nt: TGTGCCAGCAGTAACCAGCGGGAATTCTTCCACGAGCAGTACTTC
cdr3_aa: CASSNQREFFHEQYF
clone_size: few
v_call: TRBV6-5
j_call: TRBJ2-7
d_call: TRBD2

cdr3_nt: TGTGCCAGCAGCCAAACTAGCGGCACCTACAATGAGCAGTTCTTC
cdr3_aa: CASSQTSGTYNEQFF
clone_size: few
v_call: TRBV4-2
j_call: TRBJ2-1
d_call: TRBD2

cdr3_nt: TGTGCCAGCAGCCGCACAGGGACGGCAGCCAAAAACATTCAGTACTTC
cdr3_aa: CASSRTGTAAKNIQYF
clone_size: many
v_call: TRBV7-2
j_call: TRBJ2-4
d_call: NA

cdr3_nt: TGTGCCAGCAGTTTTACCAGCTCACCCCTCCACTTT
cdr3_aa: CASSFTSSPLHF
clone_size: many
v_call: TRBV12-3/TRBV12-4
j_call: TRBJ1-6
d_call: NA

cdr3_nt: TGTGCCAGCAGCTCCCCCGCTGGGGGGGATTACGAGCAGTACTTC
cdr3_aa: CASSSPAGGDYEQYF
clone_size: NA
v_call: TRBV28
j_call: TRBJ2-7
d_call: TRBD2

cdr3_nt: TGTGCCAGCAGTGCTATGACAGTGGGTGAGCAGTACTTC
cdr3_aa: CASSAMTVGEQYF
clone_size: few
v_call: TRBV2
j_call: TRBJ2-7
d_call: NA